A single sample gave rise to the 3 T cell receptor beta chains below, sequenced in a study of T cell changes during pregnancy in multiple sclerosis. Assay used: immunoSEQ multiplex PCR; TCRdb lists only in-frame clones, some missing. Counted here are about 100,000 clones, about 92% occurring once; the ten biggest clones make up under 1.5%. Here the sequenced sample was peripheral blood, taken in the second trimester of pregnancy. Source of these receptors: a female donor with multiple sclerosis, enrolled in a pregnancy study.

This chain uses TRBV27 with TRBJ1-5; tentatively, D is TRBD1 (6 bases). The CDR3 is made up of 15 amino acids. V shed 7 bases and J shed 7 bases, with 20 bases lying between them. The germline V gene has CDR1 MNHEY and CDR2 SMNVEV (reference sequence). DNA for the CDR3: TGTGCCAGCACTCAATGGGGAGGGGGAGGGCAGCCCCAGCATTTT. Protein product: CASTQWGGGGQPQHF.

The chain joins TRBV5-4 to TRBJ2-7; 7 bases align to TRBD2. V was clipped by 5 bases and J by 6 bases; unmatched bases: 14. This CDR3 spans 15 amino acids. Per the germline V gene, CDR1 is SGHNT and CDR2 is YYREEE (reference sequence). As DNA, the CDR3 is TGTGCCAGCAGTTCCGGGCATGGGGGAGGGCTCGAGCAGTACTTC. Amino acid sequence: CASSSGHGGGLEQYF.

V is TRBV2 and J is TRBJ2-3; 7 nucleotides align to TRBD2. The germline V gene encodes CDR1 SNHLY and CDR2 FYNNEI. Germline trimming cut 4 bases from V and 2 bases from J; bases unmatched to any gene: 9. This CDR3 is built from 16 residues. The CDR3 loop is CASSGGGTGLTDTQYF. The CDR3 DNA reads as TGTGCCAGCAGTGGGGGGGGGACGGGGCTCACAGATACGCAGTATTTT.